The rows below give T cell receptor beta chains drawn from one sample of a study of PD-1 blockade in classical Hodgkin lymphoma. Clones were sequenced by immunoSEQ multiplex PCR, and TCRdb holds only the in-frame ones, with some missing. The data contain about 9,500 clones, over 80% of them seen just once; the ten biggest clones take up about 1.5%. Specimen: CD4+ T cells from blood, collected before the fourth cycle of nivolumab. These receptors came from a human donor with classical Hodgkin lymphoma. The CDR3 runs from the conserved cysteine through the conserved F or W.

>TRBJ2-3|TRBV14
CASSPRAGTSGPDTQYF
>TRBJ1-5|TRBV19
CASSPGTRLWPQHF
>TRBJ1-2|TRBV11-2
CASSSSGQGAGGYTF
>TRBJ1-5|TRBV18
CASSPGGDQPQHF
>TRBJ2-7|TRBV7-9
CASSLYGTGLSYEQYF
>TRBJ1-1|TRBV29-1
CSVYVQVNTEAFF
>TRBJ1-5|TRBV11-1
CASSLTEDQPQHF
>TRBJ1-1|TRBV7-2
CASSLDRGEAFF
>TRBJ1-5|TRBV4-3
CASSPEVGALSNQPQHF
>TRBJ2-3|TRBV29-1
CSVRVGVTDTQYF
>TRBJ2-1|TRBV7-8
CASSFLADMSSYNEQFF
>TRBJ2-7|TRBV30
CAWTPGTGGGYEQYF
>TRBJ2-3|TRBV18
CASSQQGASTDTQYF
>TRBJ1-2|TRBV7-9
CASSLRAGYGYTF
>TRBJ2-3|TRBV19
CASRKREGVTDTQYF
>TRBJ2-3|TRBV5-1
CASSLKDTQYF
>TRBJ2-1|TRBV5-1
CASSLAGEGYNEQFF
>TRBJ1-3|TRBV6-5
CASSRGTGNTIYF
>TRBJ2-7|TRBV15
CATSSRTGASEQYF
>TRBJ1-2|TRBV27
CAAGASGRGYTF
>TRBJ2-1|TRBV12-5
CASGLDPYQRQFF
>TRBJ2-1|TRBV10-3
CAISTKATDGEQFF
>TRBJ2-5|TRBV19
CASNRRGAEETQYF
>TRBJ2-1|TRBV9
CASSVDGLAGGLYNEQFF
>TRBJ2-3|TRBV2
CASSNGASGGTDTQYF
>TRBJ1-5|TRBV6-5
CASSRDVDSNQPQHF
>TRBJ1-2|TRBV20-1
CSAAGYYGYTF
>TRBJ2-7|TRBV14
CASSRLAGGSYEQYF
>TRBJ2-7|TRBV1
CTSSRRNSGGHSSYEQYF
>TRBJ2-6|TRBV4-2
CASSQPQGAGANVLTF
>TRBJ2-3|TRBV19
CASSSSGTTDTQYF
>TRBJ1-5|TRBV6-6
CASKAGRGQPQHF
>TRBJ1-2|TRBV27
CASSLGTGGAYGYTF
>TRBJ2-3|TRBV7-2
CASSPPGLAKDTQYF
>TRBJ1-4|TRBV5-1
CASSLGGQATNEKLFF
>TRBJ1-3|TRBV7-9
CASSFTGTNSGNTIYF
>TRBJ2-7|TRBV5-5
CASSLVSAVRGGPYEQYF
>TRBJ1-3|TRBV6-5
CASSYSVGSGNTIYF
>TRBJ1-3|TRBV9
CASSVQESGNTIYF
>TRBJ1-5|TRBV5-1
CASSWDGNQPQHF
>TRBJ1-3|TRBV6-6
CASKGNSGNTIYF